This T cell receptor (beta chain) was found in a study of blood T cell repertoires in COVID-19. Study details: Italy, Spain and the United States were the sources of the convalescent and acute COVID-19 samples.

In the original processing: Nucleated cell counts were estimated from reference gene primer amplification. Sequencing used immunoSEQ multiplex PCR; TCRdb keeps in-frame clones, though not all of them. From that table come the V and J calls and clone size; the DNA was used to work out D and trimming. Of approximately 270,000 clones detected, 88% appear once; the ten largest clones hold 6% to 6.5%. CDR3 size: 11 residues. Deletions cut 3 bases from V and 10 bases from J, with 8 bases between. Germline V CDR1 and CDR2: SGHNT, YYREEE (reference sequence). The gene calls are TRBV5-4 and TRBJ2-1, with no clear D. Sequencing was done on a sample of peripheral blood. The clonotype originates from a woman aged 25 to 45 with COVID-19, enrolled during active disease. The CDR3, as DNA: TGTGCCAGCAGCTACGAGAGGGAGCAGTTCTTC. Amino acids: CASSYEREQFF.